This T cell receptor beta chain stems from a study of T cell changes during pregnancy in multiple sclerosis. Some clones are missing from TCRdb's copy, which holds only in-frame ones; the method was immunoSEQ multiplex PCR. The repertoire consists of some 64,000 clones, with more than 90% occurring once and the leading ten covering approximately 2.4%. This TCR came from a female donor with multiple sclerosis, enrolled in a pregnancy study. Sequenced here: peripheral blood, sampled in the first trimester of pregnancy.

The CDR3 nucleotides are TGCGCCAGCAGCCCGAACCCTACTACAGGGCCGGCTCAGCCCCAGCATTTT. This encodes CASSPNPTTGPAQPQHF. This sequence joins TRBV10-2 and TRBJ1-5; TRBD1 might be the D (6 bases). Per germline, CDR1 WSHSY and CDR2 SAAADI. V lost 6 bases to trimming and J lost 6 bases, with 24 bases between them. The CDR3 is made up of 17 amino acids.